Below, one T cell receptor beta chain is given with its context. What this receptor recognizes is not known. No base quality information exists; no much larger clone differs at one position. TCR beta CDR3 regions were amplified from genomic DNA using the immunoSEQ hsTCRB kit. An Illumina HiSeq system was used for high-throughput TRB CDR3 sequencing. The authors' pipeline ran thus. The immunoSEQ software was used to analyze sequencing reads, and nonproductive sequences containing premature stops or frame-shifts were excluded. Clonality of the repertoire was calculated as one minus the Shannon entropy normalized by log2 of the number of unique productive sequences. Drawn from immuneACCESS, this table holds only the in-frame rearrangements with V and J called that TCRdb kept. Clones are partly lost; checked studies trace under half to an unresolved V gene and leave the rest unexplained. The V and J calls and clone size are taken from that table; D and trimming were inferred from the DNA. Present in this sample are approximately 18,000 clones, 88% of which were seen just once. The ten biggest clones cover approximately 1% of the sample.

V and J are trimmed by 6 bases and 8 bases, and the gene matches miss 11 bases of the junction. CDR1 and CDR2, per the germline V gene, are MDHEN and SYDVKM. The CDR3 spans 14 residues, from the cysteine through the phenylalanine. The sequence is cut down to CDR3 DNA, 42 bases in frame from base 1. Selected pancreatic ductal adenocarcinoma patients had undergone surgery without neoadjuvant therapy. Peripheral blood was collected in heparin tubes, from which PBMCs were isolated by histopaque density gradient and cryopreserved in approximately 9.8% DMSO. The DNeasy Blood and Tissue Kit, with Proteinase K and RNase treatment, was used to extract genomic DNA from about seven PBMC specimens and nine or ten flash-frozen tumor specimens. The record originates from a study of T cells in pancreatic ductal adenocarcinoma (dated by TCRdb to about 2017). In the study overall: The work assessed suppressive cells as well as CD8+ T cells infiltrating resected pancreatic ductal adenocarcinoma, measuring their numbers, locations, and properties, in order to shed light on the adaptive T-cell response that occurs naturally.

Study-wide findings and limitations: Tumor versus blood clonality comparisons may be biased because tumors are enriched in CD45RO+ effector rather than naive T cells, biasing toward lower diversity. Compared with tumor samples, blood samples had more total productive templates and about 7.5-fold more unique clonotypes. Since most pancreatic cancer patients present with inoperable disease, the resected cohort was skewed toward the minority of patients who had early-stage disease. No significant difference in T-cell clonality was found between tumor and blood, with mean clonality of approximately 0.12 in tumors and approximately 0.07 in blood.

Recombination connected TRBV28 to TRBJ1-2, and TRBD1 matches 8 of the central bases. The sample was PBMCs. The TCR was taken from a human donor with pancreatic ductal adenocarcinoma. This receptor carries the CDR3 CASRRTGGDRGYTF. The nucleotide sequence reads as follows: TGTGCCAGCAGACGTACTGGGGGGGACAGGGGCTACACCTTC.